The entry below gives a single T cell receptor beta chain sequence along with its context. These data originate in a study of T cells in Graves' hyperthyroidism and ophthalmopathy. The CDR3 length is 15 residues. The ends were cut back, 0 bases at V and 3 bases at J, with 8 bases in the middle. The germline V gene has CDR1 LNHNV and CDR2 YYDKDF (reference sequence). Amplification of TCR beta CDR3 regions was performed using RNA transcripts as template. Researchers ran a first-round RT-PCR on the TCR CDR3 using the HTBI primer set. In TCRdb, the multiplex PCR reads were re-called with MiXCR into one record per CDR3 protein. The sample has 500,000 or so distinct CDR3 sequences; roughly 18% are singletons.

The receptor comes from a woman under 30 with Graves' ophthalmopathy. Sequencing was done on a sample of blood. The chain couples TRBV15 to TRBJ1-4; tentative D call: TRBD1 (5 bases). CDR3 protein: CATSRDKGANEKLFF. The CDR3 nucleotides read TGTGCCACCAGCAGAGATAAAGGGGCTAATGAAAAACTGTTTTTT.